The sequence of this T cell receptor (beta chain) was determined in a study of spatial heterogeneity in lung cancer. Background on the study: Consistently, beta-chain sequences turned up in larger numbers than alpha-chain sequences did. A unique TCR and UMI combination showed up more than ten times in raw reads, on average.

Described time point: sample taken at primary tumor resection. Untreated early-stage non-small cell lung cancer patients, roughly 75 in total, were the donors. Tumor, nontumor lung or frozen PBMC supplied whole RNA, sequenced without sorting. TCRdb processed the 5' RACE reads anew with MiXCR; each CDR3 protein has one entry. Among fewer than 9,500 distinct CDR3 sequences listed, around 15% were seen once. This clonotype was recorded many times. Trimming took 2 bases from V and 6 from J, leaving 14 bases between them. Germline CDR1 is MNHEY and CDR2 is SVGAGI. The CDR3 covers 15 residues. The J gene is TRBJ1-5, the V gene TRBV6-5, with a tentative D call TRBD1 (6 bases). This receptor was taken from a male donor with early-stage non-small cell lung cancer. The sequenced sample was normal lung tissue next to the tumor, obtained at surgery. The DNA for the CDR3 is TGTGCCAGCAGTTACACACACAGGGTGGGTCAGCCCCAGCATTTT. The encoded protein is CASSYTHRVGQPQHF.